A selection of T cell receptor beta chains follows, all from one sample in a study of T cells after yellow fever vaccination. MiXCR was run by TCRdb on the 5' RACE reads, yielding one entry per CDR3 protein. The sample consists of more than 350,000 distinct CDR3 sequences, 11% of them appearing once. The source material was PBMCs, sampled on the day of the first yellow fever vaccination. The receptors shown here come from a man aged 18 to 29 who received the YFV17D yellow fever vaccine. The CDR3 runs from the conserved cysteine through the conserved F or W. D genes are given only for firm matches. Size tells how often a clone was seen (once, few, many) or the class of an expanded clone, and some rows leave it out.

cdr3_nt: TGTGCCAGCAGCTTTAGGGTGAGCACAGATACGCAGTATTTT
cdr3_aa: CASSFRVSTDTQYF
clone_size: -
d_call: -
v_call: TRBV13
j_call: TRBJ2-3
cdr3_length: 14

cdr3_nt: TGTGCCAGCAGTAGCAGGGGACACTACGAGCAGTACTTC
cdr3_aa: CASSSRGHYEQYF
clone_size: few
d_call: -
v_call: TRBV25-1
j_call: TRBJ2-7
cdr3_length: 13

cdr3_nt: TGTGCCAGCAGCTTAGATAATGTCTACAATGAGCAGTTCTTC
cdr3_aa: CASSLDNVYNEQFF
clone_size: -
d_call: -
v_call: TRBV5-4
j_call: TRBJ2-1
cdr3_length: 14

cdr3_nt: TGTGCCAGTAGTCTCGGGGGAGACGAGACCCAGTACTTC
cdr3_aa: CASSLGGDETQYF
clone_size: few
d_call: -
v_call: TRBV19
j_call: TRBJ2-5
cdr3_length: 13

cdr3_nt: TGTGCCAGCAGTTTTCGAGAAACAGGGAACTATGGCTACACCTTC
cdr3_aa: CASSFRETGNYGYTF
clone_size: few
d_call: -
v_call: TRBV27
j_call: TRBJ1-2
cdr3_length: 15

cdr3_nt: TGTGCCAGCAGCACAGGGTTGGCGCACACTGAAGCTTTCTTT
cdr3_aa: CASSTGLAHTEAFF
clone_size: -
d_call: -
v_call: TRBV12-3/TRBV12-4
j_call: TRBJ1-1
cdr3_length: 14

cdr3_nt: TGTGCCAGCAGGGTGTCGGCGGGGGAAAAACTGTTTTTT
cdr3_aa: CASRVSAGEKLFF
clone_size: -
d_call: -
v_call: TRBV5-6
j_call: TRBJ1-4
cdr3_length: 13

cdr3_nt: TGTGCCAGCAGTGAAGCTTCTAGCGGGGGCACAGATACGCAGTATTTT
cdr3_aa: CASSEASSGGTDTQYF
clone_size: -
d_call: TRBD2
v_call: TRBV6-1
j_call: TRBJ2-3
cdr3_length: 16

cdr3_nt: TGTGCCAGCCAATCTAGCCGATCCTACGAGCAGTACTTC
cdr3_aa: CASQSSRSYEQYF
clone_size: -
d_call: -
v_call: TRBV18
j_call: TRBJ2-7
cdr3_length: 13

cdr3_nt: TGCAGCGTTGAGGGGACAGGGGCTAGCAATGAGCAGTTCTTC
cdr3_aa: CSVEGTGASNEQFF
clone_size: -
d_call: TRBD1
v_call: TRBV29-1
j_call: TRBJ2-1
cdr3_length: 14

cdr3_nt: TGTGCCAGCAGTTATCGGCAGGCCCCATCCCCGCCCTTTCCTGGGGCCAACGTCCTGACTTTC
cdr3_aa: CASSYRQAPSPPFPGANVLTF
clone_size: few
d_call: -
v_call: TRBV6-2/TRBV6-3
j_call: TRBJ2-6
cdr3_length: 21

cdr3_nt: TGTGCCAGCAGCCAAGATAGGACCGGGGGGGCCGGGATTGAGACCCAGTACTTC
cdr3_aa: CASSQDRTGGAGIETQYF
clone_size: many
d_call: TRBD2
v_call: TRBV4-2
j_call: TRBJ2-5
cdr3_length: 18

cdr3_nt: TGTGCCAGCTCACCACGTGGGACAACAGAGGTCGAGCAGTACTTC
cdr3_aa: CASSPRGTTEVEQYF
clone_size: few
d_call: -
v_call: TRBV18
j_call: TRBJ2-7
cdr3_length: 15

cdr3_nt: TGTGCCAGCAGCCGCGAACGGGGGAATTCACCCCTCCACTTT
cdr3_aa: CASSRERGNSPLHF
clone_size: few
d_call: -
v_call: TRBV4-2
j_call: TRBJ1-6
cdr3_length: 14

cdr3_nt: TGTGCCAGCAGTCCACCCTCGGGGCTAGCGGGTTACCTTCACACCGGGGAGCTGTTTTTT
cdr3_aa: CASSPPSGLAGYLHTGELFF
clone_size: -
d_call: TRBD2
v_call: TRBV12-3/TRBV12-4
j_call: TRBJ2-2
cdr3_length: 20

cdr3_nt: TGCAGTGCTAAATCCAGGGGAAACATTCAGTACTTC
cdr3_aa: CSAKSRGNIQYF
clone_size: few
d_call: -
v_call: TRBV20-1
j_call: TRBJ2-4
cdr3_length: 12

cdr3_nt: TGTGCCAGCAGCTTAACGGGCAGAGAAAACACTGAAGCTTTCTTT
cdr3_aa: CASSLTGRENTEAFF
clone_size: -
d_call: -
v_call: TRBV7-3
j_call: TRBJ1-1
cdr3_length: 15

cdr3_nt: TGTGCCAGCAGCTTAGCGGGGAGGACAGGGTATAATTCACCCCTCCACTTT
cdr3_aa: CASSLAGRTGYNSPLHF
clone_size: -
d_call: TRBD1
v_call: TRBV7-2
j_call: TRBJ1-6
cdr3_length: 17

cdr3_nt: TGTGCCAGCAGCTACGAGGACAGCTATGGCTACACCTTC
cdr3_aa: CASSYEDSYGYTF
clone_size: few
d_call: -
v_call: TRBV6-5
j_call: TRBJ1-2
cdr3_length: 13

cdr3_nt: TGTGCCAGCAGCTTGGTCGACAGGGGCCGGAACTATGGCTACACCTTC
cdr3_aa: CASSLVDRGRNYGYTF
clone_size: few
d_call: TRBD1
v_call: TRBV7-2
j_call: TRBJ1-2
cdr3_length: 16

cdr3_nt: TGTGCCAGCTCACCCTCTGAAGATACGCAGTATTTT
cdr3_aa: CASSPSEDTQYF
clone_size: -
d_call: -
v_call: TRBV18
j_call: TRBJ2-3
cdr3_length: 12

cdr3_nt: TGCAGTGCTAGAAACGCGGGGGGCGGGGAGACCCAGTACTTC
cdr3_aa: CSARNAGGGETQYF
clone_size: few
d_call: TRBD2
v_call: TRBV20-1
j_call: TRBJ2-5
cdr3_length: 14

cdr3_nt: TGTGCCACGACCGATCTAGCGGGGGACAACACAGATACGCAGTATTTT
cdr3_aa: CATTDLAGDNTDTQYF
clone_size: -
d_call: TRBD2
v_call: TRBV15
j_call: TRBJ2-3
cdr3_length: 16

cdr3_nt: TGTGCCAGCTCACCGATACCGCCCAATGAGCAGTTCTTC
cdr3_aa: CASSPIPPNEQFF
clone_size: few
d_call: -
v_call: TRBV18
j_call: TRBJ2-1
cdr3_length: 13

cdr3_nt: TGTGCCAGCAGACAGGGTGGGCAAGAGACCCAGTACTTC
cdr3_aa: CASRQGGQETQYF
clone_size: few
d_call: -
v_call: TRBV6-1
j_call: TRBJ2-5
cdr3_length: 13

cdr3_nt: TGTGCCAGCAGTCAGGGACAGGGGGTCCTCAATCAGCCCCAGCATTTT
cdr3_aa: CASSQGQGVLNQPQHF
clone_size: medium-sized
d_call: TRBD1
v_call: TRBV12-3/TRBV12-4
j_call: TRBJ1-5
cdr3_length: 16

cdr3_nt: TGTGCCATCAGTGAACAGGGACAGGGGGCTCCTGAGCAGTTCTTC
cdr3_aa: CAISEQGQGAPEQFF
clone_size: -
d_call: TRBD1
v_call: TRBV10-3
j_call: TRBJ2-1
cdr3_length: 15

cdr3_nt: TGCGCCAGCAGCCAAGGTTTGGGGGGCGACGTAGAGACCCAGTACTTC
cdr3_aa: CASSQGLGGDVETQYF
clone_size: -
d_call: -
v_call: TRBV4-3
j_call: TRBJ2-5
cdr3_length: 16

cdr3_nt: TGTGCCAGCTCACCCCAGACAGGAAGGGCTGGAGAGCAGTACTTC
cdr3_aa: CASSPQTGRAGEQYF
clone_size: few
d_call: -
v_call: TRBV18
j_call: TRBJ2-7
cdr3_length: 15

cdr3_nt: TGTGCCAGCAGCTTAGACGGGAAAGAGACCCAGTACTTC
cdr3_aa: CASSLDGKETQYF
clone_size: -
d_call: -
v_call: TRBV11-2
j_call: TRBJ2-5
cdr3_length: 13

cdr3_nt: TGTGCCAGCAGCTCCTATGAAAAACTGTTTTTT
cdr3_aa: CASSSYEKLFF
clone_size: few
d_call: -
v_call: TRBV7-2
j_call: TRBJ1-4
cdr3_length: 11

cdr3_nt: TGTGCCTGGACCGGACTAGCGGACACCGGGGAGCTGTTTTTT
cdr3_aa: CAWTGLADTGELFF
clone_size: -
d_call: TRBD2
v_call: TRBV30
j_call: TRBJ2-2
cdr3_length: 14

cdr3_nt: TGTGCCAGCTCACCCCCGAGCGGAAATACGCAGTATTTT
cdr3_aa: CASSPPSGNTQYF
clone_size: -
d_call: -
v_call: TRBV18
j_call: TRBJ2-3
cdr3_length: 13

cdr3_nt: TGCGCCAGCAGCCAGGGGACTAGCGGGGACCCCTCTAGCACAGATACGCAGTATTTT
cdr3_aa: CASSQGTSGDPSSTDTQYF
clone_size: many
d_call: TRBD2
v_call: TRBV4-1
j_call: TRBJ2-3
cdr3_length: 19

cdr3_nt: TGTGCCAGCGGGGGAGATACGCAGTATTTT
cdr3_aa: CASGGDTQYF
clone_size: -
d_call: -
v_call: TRBV2
j_call: TRBJ2-3
cdr3_length: 10

cdr3_nt: TGCGCCAGCAGCCAAGGTCGAGGCCTCGACGATGAGCAGTTCTTC
cdr3_aa: CASSQGRGLDDEQFF
clone_size: -
d_call: -
v_call: TRBV4-1
j_call: TRBJ2-1
cdr3_length: 15

cdr3_nt: TGTGCCAGCAGCTTACGGTTTAAGGGCAGGGAGACCCAGTACTTC
cdr3_aa: CASSLRFKGRETQYF
clone_size: -
d_call: -
v_call: TRBV7-8
j_call: TRBJ2-5
cdr3_length: 15

cdr3_nt: TGCAGCGTTGAAGGGCCCGGGCGAGTGACCCAGTACTTC
cdr3_aa: CSVEGPGRVTQYF
clone_size: few
d_call: -
v_call: TRBV29-1
j_call: TRBJ2-5
cdr3_length: 13

cdr3_nt: TGTGCCAGCAGTTCCCCGGGGAGGGGGACCTACGAGCAGTACTTC
cdr3_aa: CASSSPGRGTYEQYF
clone_size: few
d_call: -
v_call: TRBV6-2/TRBV6-3
j_call: TRBJ2-7
cdr3_length: 15

cdr3_nt: TGCGCCAGCAGCTCGACAGGGGCCCCAAATCAAAAACTGTTTTTT
cdr3_aa: CASSSTGAPNQKLFF
clone_size: -
d_call: TRBD1
v_call: TRBV5-1
j_call: TRBJ1-4
cdr3_length: 15

cdr3_nt: TGTGCCAGCAGCTTAACGGGCGGGGCCGAACAAGAGACCCAGTACTTC
cdr3_aa: CASSLTGGAEQETQYF
clone_size: -
d_call: -
v_call: TRBV7-3
j_call: TRBJ2-5
cdr3_length: 16

cdr3_nt: TGTGCCAGCGGCGGGGTATATGGCGAGCAGTACTTC
cdr3_aa: CASGGVYGEQYF
clone_size: -
d_call: -
v_call: TRBV6-5
j_call: TRBJ2-7
cdr3_length: 12

cdr3_nt: TGTGCCAGCAGTTCCGGACGGGGGAACTACGAGCAGTACTTC
cdr3_aa: CASSSGRGNYEQYF
clone_size: -
d_call: -
v_call: TRBV6-5
j_call: TRBJ2-7
cdr3_length: 14

cdr3_nt: TGTGCCAGCGGGTTAGGGGGGGCCAATGAGCAGTTCTTC
cdr3_aa: CASGLGGANEQFF
clone_size: -
d_call: -
v_call: TRBV7-9
j_call: TRBJ2-1
cdr3_length: 13

cdr3_nt: TGCGCCAGCAGCTACGGTAGCGCGTACAATGAGCAGTTCTTC
cdr3_aa: CASSYGSAYNEQFF
clone_size: -
d_call: -
v_call: TRBV5-1
j_call: TRBJ2-1
cdr3_length: 14

cdr3_nt: TGTGCCAGCAGCCTGGGAGGTACTGGCTACAATGAGCAGTTCTTC
cdr3_aa: CASSLGGTGYNEQFF
clone_size: many
d_call: -
v_call: TRBV5-5
j_call: TRBJ2-1
cdr3_length: 15

cdr3_nt: TGTGCCAGCAGCGCGGACTCTGATACGCAGTATTTT
cdr3_aa: CASSADSDTQYF
clone_size: few
d_call: -
v_call: TRBV7-9
j_call: TRBJ2-3
cdr3_length: 12

cdr3_nt: TGTGCCAGCAACCAGGGAGATAATTGGTACCAAGAGACCCAGTACTTC
cdr3_aa: CASNQGDNWYQETQYF
clone_size: few
d_call: -
v_call: TRBV2
j_call: TRBJ2-5
cdr3_length: 16

cdr3_nt: TGTGCCAGCAGTGATCTACGAGATACTAGCACAGATACGCAGTATTTT
cdr3_aa: CASSDLRDTSTDTQYF
clone_size: -
d_call: -
v_call: TRBV12-3/TRBV12-4
j_call: TRBJ2-3
cdr3_length: 16

cdr3_nt: TGTGCCAGCAGCTCCGGGGGCGGGTCTAGCGGGCGGCATGAGCAGTTCTTC
cdr3_aa: CASSSGGGSSGRHEQFF
clone_size: -
d_call: TRBD2
v_call: TRBV13
j_call: TRBJ2-1
cdr3_length: 17

cdr3_nt: TGTGCCATCACCTCGGACAGGGAAGGCAATTCTTTCTTT
cdr3_aa: CAITSDREGNSFF
clone_size: many
d_call: TRBD1
v_call: TRBV10-3
j_call: TRBJ1-1
cdr3_length: 13

cdr3_nt: TGTGCCAGCAGTGAATATGGGGACAGGGGCACAGATACGCAGTATTTT
cdr3_aa: CASSEYGDRGTDTQYF
clone_size: few
d_call: TRBD1
v_call: TRBV6-1
j_call: TRBJ2-3
cdr3_length: 16

cdr3_nt: TGTGCCAGCAGTTCTCCCCGGACAGGGGTGACGAATGAGCAGTTCTTC
cdr3_aa: CASSSPRTGVTNEQFF
clone_size: -
d_call: TRBD1
v_call: TRBV28
j_call: TRBJ2-1
cdr3_length: 16

cdr3_nt: TGTGCCAGCAGTTTAAAGGGGGCAATGAACACTGAAGCTTTCTTT
cdr3_aa: CASSLKGAMNTEAFF
clone_size: few
d_call: TRBD1
v_call: TRBV27
j_call: TRBJ1-1
cdr3_length: 15

cdr3_nt: TGCGCCAGCAGCCAAAACTCTCCTCTTAGCCGGGCTGGAAACAATGAGCAGTTCTTC
cdr3_aa: CASSQNSPLSRAGNNEQFF
clone_size: few
d_call: -
v_call: TRBV4-3
j_call: TRBJ2-1
cdr3_length: 19